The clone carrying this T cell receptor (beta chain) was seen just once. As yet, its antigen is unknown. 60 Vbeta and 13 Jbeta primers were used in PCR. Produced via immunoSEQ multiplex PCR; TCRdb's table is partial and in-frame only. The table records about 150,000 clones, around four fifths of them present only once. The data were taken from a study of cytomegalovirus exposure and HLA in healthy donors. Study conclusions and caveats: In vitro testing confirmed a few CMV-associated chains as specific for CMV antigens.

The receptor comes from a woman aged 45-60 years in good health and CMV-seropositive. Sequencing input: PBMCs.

The CDR3: CASSLYRKNTEAFF. The CDR3 DNA reads as TGTGCCAGCAGCTTATACAGAAAGAACACTGAAGCTTTCTTT. The V call is TRBV7-2, the J call TRBJ1-1; unclear D gene. This CDR3 is built from 14 residues. Trimming left V 2 bases short and J 1 base short, with 8 bases between. Germline-derived CDR1 and CDR2 are SGHTA and FQGNSA. The full variable domain, with the rest looked up from reference TRBV7-2 and TRBJ1-1, is GAGVSQSPSNKVTEKGKDVELRCDPISGHTALYWYRQSLGQGLEFLIYFQGNSAPDKSGLPSDRFSAERTGGSVSTLTIQRTQQEDSAVYLCASSLYRKNTEAFFGQGTRLTVV.